Each of the 7 T cell receptor beta chains below was sequenced from the same sample in a study of cytomegalovirus exposure and HLA in healthy donors. The primer mix had 60 Vbeta and 13 Jbeta primers. Measured with immunoSEQ multiplex PCR; TCRdb has only the in-frame clones, and not every one. This sample has about 150,000 clones, with around 74% found just once. Sequenced input: PBMCs. All receptors derive from a young man in good health and CMV-seropositive.

The V gene is TRBV18, the J gene TRBJ2-6; 7 bases match TRBD1. The V and J ends lost 5 bases and 9 bases, in that order; junction bases with no gene match: 4. The CDR3 loop spans 13 amino acids. In germline, CDR1 is KGHSH, CDR2 LQKENI. CDR3 nucleotide sequence: TGTGCCAGCTCAGGGACAGAGCGCAACGTCCTGACTTTC. Amino acids: CASSGTERNVLTF.

This chain joins TRBV11-2 and TRBJ1-2; 9 bases align to TRBD1. The CDR3 length is 15 residues. CDR1 SGHAT and CDR2 FQNNGV come from the germline V gene. V dropped 4 bases and J dropped 8; count of bases not matched to a gene: 11. The CDR3 loop reads CASSSVTGGLRGYTF. The DNA for the CDR3 is TGTGCCAGCAGCTCAGTAACAGGGGGCTTGCGAGGCTACACCTTC.

This clone was seen more than once but under ten times. J is TRBJ2-7 and V is TRBV5-1, with TRBD1 identical over 12 bases. The CDR3 totals 14 residues. J gave up 6 bases and V 4 bases, and 5 bases lay outside the gene matches. Looked up from germline, CDR1 is SGHRS and CDR2 is YFSETQ. The CDR3 here is CASSRGQGASEQYF. In nucleotides, the CDR3 is TGCGCCAGCAGCAGGGGACAGGGGGCGAGCGAGCAGTACTTC.

The V and J genes are TRBV19 and TRBJ1-2; 8 nucleotides line up with TRBD1. This CDR3 is 13 amino acids long. The J segment lost 8 bases and the V segment lost 5 bases, leaving 7 bases of the junction unmatched. Germline V gene sequence: CDR1 LNHDA, CDR2 SQIVND (reference sequence). The chain's CDR3 is CASSSGQGRGYTF. DNA for the CDR3: TGTGCCAGTAGTTCCGGACAGGGACGAGGCTACACCTTC.

This clone was found a few times. The rearrangement joins TRBV6-1 to TRBJ2-1; a possible D gene is TRBD1 (6 bases). The V end lost 7 bases, the J end lost 8 bases, and 18 bases lay between the germline ends. The CDR3 has 14 residues. Looked up from germline, CDR1 is MNHNS and CDR2 is SASEGT. The CDR3 region is CASTLPGERHEQFF. CDR3 sequence (DNA): TGTGCCAGCACCTTACCAGGGGAACGCCATGAGCAGTTCTTC.

The J gene is TRBJ2-3, the V gene TRBV7-2, with TRBD2 as a possible D gene (6 bases). CDR1 SGHTA and CDR2 FQGNSA come from the germline V gene. The CDR3 extends over 14 amino acids. V dropped 5 bases and J dropped 9 bases, with 18 bases sitting between them. The CDR3 coding sequence is TGTGCCAGCAGCGCCCTGGCGGGATTTGACACGCAGTATTTT. Translated, it gives CASSALAGFDTQYF.

V and J are TRBV7-2 and TRBJ2-1; no firm D call. Germline V gene data show CDR1 as SGHTA and CDR2 as FQGNSA. V lost 1 base, J lost 4 bases, and 8 bases lay in between. The CDR3 extends over 14 amino acids. For the CDR3, the DNA is TGTGCCAGCAGCTTAGTGGGCCAGTACAATGAGCAGTTCTTC. Its protein is CASSLVGQYNEQFF.